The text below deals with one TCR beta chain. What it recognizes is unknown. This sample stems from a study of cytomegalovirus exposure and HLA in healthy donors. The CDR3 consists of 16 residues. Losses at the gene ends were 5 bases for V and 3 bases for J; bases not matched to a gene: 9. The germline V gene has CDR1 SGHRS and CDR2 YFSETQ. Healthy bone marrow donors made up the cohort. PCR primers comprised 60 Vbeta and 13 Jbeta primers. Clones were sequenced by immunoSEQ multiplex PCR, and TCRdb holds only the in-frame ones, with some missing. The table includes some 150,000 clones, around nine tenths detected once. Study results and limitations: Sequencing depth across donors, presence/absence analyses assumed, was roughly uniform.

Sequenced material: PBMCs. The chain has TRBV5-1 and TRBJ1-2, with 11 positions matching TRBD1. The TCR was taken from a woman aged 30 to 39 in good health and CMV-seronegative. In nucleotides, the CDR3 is TGCGCCAGCAGACGCCCCAAGGGACAGGGGGACTATGGCTACACCTTC. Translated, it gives CASRRPKGQGDYGYTF.